This T cell receptor beta chain was sequenced during a study of cytomegalovirus exposure and HLA in healthy donors (dated by TCRdb to about 2017). Regarding the study in general: According to an earlier analysis of several hundred of the donors, about 179 million T cells yielded some 120 million unique TCR beta sequences and less than 300 Gb of sequence data. Donor age, sex, ethnicity and CMV serostatus were compiled together with the repertoire data. To study patterns of TCR occurrence, a later analysis re-analyzed previously published TCR beta repertoires from more than 550 donors and added high-resolution HLA genotyping. Among the roughly 390 genotyped donors, 75% to 90% belonged to the genetic ancestry cluster associated with self-reported Caucasian donors. An earlier analysis of about 620 of the donors applied high-throughput TCR beta sequencing to assess whether each TCR beta V gene segment acted as functional or pseudogenic. Rather than drawing on any new phenotypic data, the later analysis identified candidate immune exposures from TCR beta sequences and the way those sequences occurred across donors. HLA typing covered class I and class II loci at four-digit resolution. Along with the roughly 670-subject first cohort, a separate validation cohort of approximately 110 different subjects was used. Roughly five DR-DQ haplotypes were treated as single units for association and clustering because of strong linkage in the cohort. The number of typed donors differed by locus: about 629-630 for A, B, C, DRB1 and DQB1; some 540 for DQA1; 606 for DPA1; and around 470 for DPB1. All discovery cohort repertoires had been generated using a single sequencing platform. Across some 400 genotyped donors of the cohort, an average of about 240,000 unique TCR beta nucleotide sequences per donor were sequenced, and approximately 17% of those sequences were non-productive. An early release that covered fewer than 750 HLA-typed donors contained 250 to 350 gigabases of sequencing data and tens of millions of unique TCR sequences. The study combined high-throughput TCR immunosequencing, statistical association of individual TCRs with disease status, and machine learning to predict cytomegalovirus infection status. The T cell repertoires of some 670 subjects were profiled by immunosequencing and related to cytomegalovirus serostatus. The study aimed to test whether cataloging public T cell receptors could reveal signatures of past pathogen exposure. A later genetic analysis used genome-wide SNP genotypes for 398 of the 666 donors, treating that subset as a discovery cohort.

In regard to this clone: The antigen this receptor binds is unknown. It has no much larger one-base neighbor in the sample; base qualities were not kept.

Study-wide findings and limitations: Linkage disequilibrium might explain the correlated functional status among segregating V segments, but an unknown experimental factor could not be ruled out. A later genetic analysis reported fewer N-insertions in productive TCRs among donors in an Asian-associated ancestry cluster than the roughly 640-donor mean. In vitro tests confirmed that a few of the cytomegalovirus-associated TCR beta chains recognize cytomegalovirus antigens. A cluster of highly shared sequence variants was judged likely to represent a technical artifact of the sequencing pipeline. The study gave a list of under 200 TCR beta chains associated with cytomegalovirus. The classifier was reported to diagnose cytomegalovirus status with high specificity and sensitivity in both the original and validation cohorts. Roughly uniform sequencing depth across donors was assumed in presence/absence analyses, although this assumption may not hold. Immune exposure information for the cohort was limited to CMV serostatus. A later genetic analysis associated a missense DCLRE1C variant with V-gene and J-gene trimming of TCR beta chains, and an independent cohort replicated the association. In a later analysis, 16,951 TCR beta sequences were associated with specific HLA alleles at a false discovery rate of 0.05. According to the authors, the approach could potentially be generalized to other disease states and immunological phenotypes. Some IMGT-functional V segments, including TRBV6-2 and TRBV6-3, could not be told apart with the 87-base-pair reads, so those segments were excluded. When HLA alleles, especially DR and DQ, strongly co-occurred, attributing TCR associations to individual alleles was difficult. The cohort was sequenced for TCR beta chains only, and without alpha or paired-chain data the features that could be detected were limited. A later analysis reported that several top co-occurrence clusters appeared linked to parvovirus B19, influenza, CMV and Epstein-Barr virus. A further reported finding was that TCR beta sequences accurately predicted the HLA-A and HLA-B alleles for most subjects in the first cohort. Compared with equally common non-associated chains, HLA-associated TCR beta chains in a later analysis were more clonally expanded and had lower generation probabilities. In a later analysis, most CMV-associated TCR beta chains were found to appear HLA-restricted, with HLA associations seemingly driven largely by CMV exposure. An earlier analysis of some 560 of the donors showed that most TCR beta V segments appeared in productive rearrangements either about 87% or about 30% of the time, which broadly matched IMGT annotations. Some 15 rarely observed V segments, including chromosome 9 orphons, were excluded from the earlier analysis of a few hundred of the donors because counts were too low. In a later analysis, the rate of TCR association differed among HLA loci, with DRB1 alleles having the most associated TCRs and HLA-C alleles having the fewest. Because HLA typing was missing for some donors at each locus, association tests included only the typed subset. Across donors, most TCR sequences were observed very rarely, whereas some public TCRs were present in many individuals.

From the cysteine up to the phenylalanine, the CDR3 has a length of 15 residues. Solely the CDR3 DNA is kept, with 45 bases framed from the first base. Cut back by 4 bases and 7 bases, the V and J ends lie 19 bases apart. From a lookup of the germline V gene, CDR1 and CDR2 are MNHEY and SVGAGI. The cohort consisted of hundreds of healthy bone marrow donors. At the time of sampling, every cohort member was nominally healthy, though immune exposures that went unrecorded were likely present. The donor tested CMV seropositive, placing the donor among the 310 or so seropositive members of the cohort. Each donor provided a peripheral blood sample, and peripheral blood mononuclear cells were used for TCR beta sequencing. The Qiagen DNeasy Blood Extraction Kit was used to extract genomic DNA from the blood cell samples. The receptor library was made with the immunoSEQ multiplex PCR assay. A mixture of 60 forward primers for TCR Vbeta segments and 13 reverse primers for TCR Jbeta segments was used in the multiplex PCR. The CDR3 region of rearranged TCR beta genes was amplified from genomic DNA with a multiplex PCR assay. On the Illumina HiSeq System, the amplified TCR beta libraries were sequenced as 87-base-pair reads. The authors' analysis ran thus. A later analysis counted some 80 million unique TCR beta chains across the 670 or so repertoires, and around 9.9 million of these chains were shared by at least two donors. Raw reads were error-corrected and collapsed into unique sequences by a nearest-neighbor algorithm in which closely related sequences were merged to remove PCR and sequencing errors. To assign V, D and J gene segments, CDR3 sequences were aligned to IMGT reference sequences. For a sequence to be retained, a match of at least six nucleotides was required to both a V gene segment and a J gene segment. Rearrangements were called productive when the CDR3 lacked stop codons and stayed in frame with V and J; all others were non-productive. CDR3 was defined by IMGT convention, running from the second conserved V-encoded cysteine to the conserved J-encoded phenylalanine. In an earlier analysis of approximately 500 of the donors, sequences lacking an unambiguous match to a single V gene segment were excluded. In an earlier analysis of a few hundred of the donors, a V segment was called functional when productive rearrangements were above 56.7%, and segregating when the standard deviation between donors exceeded 5%. A statistical classification framework was developed to diagnose cytomegalovirus status using the catalog of TCR beta chain sequences. In a later analysis, TCR nucleotide sequences were compared against IMGT/GENE-DB human TR gene sequences so that V and J genes could be assigned. In a later analysis, CDR3 sequences and most-parsimonious VDJ recombination scenarios were assigned using the TCRdist pipeline. A later analysis defined each TCR beta chain by its CDR3 amino acid sequence plus V-gene family, and excluded reads lacking a unique V-gene family. A later analysis removed roughly 590 highly shared, low-generation-probability nucleotide sequences to deal with suspected cross-contamination and a sequencing artifact. A later analysis calculated a clonal expansion index for each public chain from normalized within-repertoire ranks of inferred template counts. In a later analysis, generation probabilities were computed with a VDJ recombination model fitted to out-of-frame rearrangements, and the resulting probabilities were checked against IGoR. A later analysis scored TCR-TCR, TCR-HLA and TCR-CMV co-occurrence with hypergeometric tests, applying a repertoire-size bias correction to TCR pairs. A later analysis estimated false discovery rates by permuting HLA or CMV assignments 20 times. A later analysis grouped co-occurring TCRs with DBSCAN, adding TCRdist sequence similarity when clustering within HLA-allele-positive subsets. Repertoires with fewer than 30,000 or more than 120,000 public chains were left out of co-occurrence clustering, as were a few repertoires with anomalous nucleotide sharing. The table was pulled from immuneACCESS by TCRdb, which kept in-frame rearrangements only. Such tables lose some clones; where checked, under half of the loss comes from unresolved V genes, and the rest has no known cause. V and J calls and clone size are those listed in that table; D and trimming were worked out from the DNA. Here the sample has roughly 38,000 clones; approximately 76% occur a single time. About 8% of the sample rests with the top ten.

This TCR came from a woman in her twenties or thirties in good health and CMV-seropositive. Sequenced material: PBMCs. The chain employs TRBV6-5 and TRBJ1-1; the D gene is unclear. For the CDR3, the sequence is CASSSFVAVGGEAFF. The nucleotide sequence reads as follows: TGTGCCAGCAGTTCCTTCGTGGCTGTAGGAGGTGAAGCTTTCTTT.